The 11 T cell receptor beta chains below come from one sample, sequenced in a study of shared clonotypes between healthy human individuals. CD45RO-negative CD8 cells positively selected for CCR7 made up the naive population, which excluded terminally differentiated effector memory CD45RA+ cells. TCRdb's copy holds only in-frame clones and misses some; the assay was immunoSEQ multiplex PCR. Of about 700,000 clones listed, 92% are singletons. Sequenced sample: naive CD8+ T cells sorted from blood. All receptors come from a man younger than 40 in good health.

The CDR3 sequence is CASSQGTSGRGEQYF. CDR3 nucleotides: TGCGCCAGCAGCCAAGGGACTAGCGGGAGGGGCGAGCAGTACTTC. The chain uses TRBV4-1 and TRBJ2-7; TRBD2 agrees at 15 bases. After removal of 1 base from V and 6 bases from J, the junction contained 1 base not matched to a gene. This CDR3 has 15 residues. CDR1 is MGHRA, CDR2 YSYEKL, per germline.

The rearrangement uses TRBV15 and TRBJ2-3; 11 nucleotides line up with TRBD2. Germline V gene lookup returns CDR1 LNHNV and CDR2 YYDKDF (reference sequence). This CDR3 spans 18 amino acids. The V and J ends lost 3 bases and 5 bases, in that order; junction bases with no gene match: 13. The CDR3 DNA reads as TGTGCCACCAGCAGGGACGGGCCTAGCGGGAGGCAGGTAGATACGCAGTATTTT. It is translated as CATSRDGPSGRQVDTQYF.

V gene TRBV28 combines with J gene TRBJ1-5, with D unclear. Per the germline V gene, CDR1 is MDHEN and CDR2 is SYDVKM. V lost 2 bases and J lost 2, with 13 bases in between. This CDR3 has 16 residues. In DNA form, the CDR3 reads TGTGCCAGCAGTTTAGGGGTTAAGGGAGGCAATCAGCCCCAGCATTTT. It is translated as CASSLGVKGGNQPQHF.

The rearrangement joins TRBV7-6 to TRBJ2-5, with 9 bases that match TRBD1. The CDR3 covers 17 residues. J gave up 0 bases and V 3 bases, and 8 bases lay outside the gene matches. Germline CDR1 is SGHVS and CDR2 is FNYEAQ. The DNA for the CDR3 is TGTGCCAGCAGCTTTGACCGGGACAGGGCGTACCAAGAGACCCAGTACTTC. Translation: CASSFDRDRAYQETQYF.

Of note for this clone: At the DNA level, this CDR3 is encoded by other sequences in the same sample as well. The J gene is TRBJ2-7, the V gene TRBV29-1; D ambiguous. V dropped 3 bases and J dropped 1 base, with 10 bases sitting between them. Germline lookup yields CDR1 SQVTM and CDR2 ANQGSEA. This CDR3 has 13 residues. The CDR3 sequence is CSVDLAGSYEQYF. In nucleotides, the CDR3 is TGCAGCGTTGATCTGGCAGGATCCTACGAGCAGTACTTC.

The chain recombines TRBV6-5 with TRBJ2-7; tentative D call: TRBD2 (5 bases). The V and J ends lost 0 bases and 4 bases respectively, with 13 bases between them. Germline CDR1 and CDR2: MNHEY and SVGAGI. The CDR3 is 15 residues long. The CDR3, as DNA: TGTGCCAGCAGTTACTCTGCGGGTGGATTTTACGAGCAGTACTTC. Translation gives CASSYSAGGFYEQYF.

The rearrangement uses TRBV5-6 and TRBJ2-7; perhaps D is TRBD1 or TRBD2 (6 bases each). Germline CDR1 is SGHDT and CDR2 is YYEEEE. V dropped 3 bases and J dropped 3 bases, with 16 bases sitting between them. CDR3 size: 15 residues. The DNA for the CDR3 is TGTGCCAGCAGCTCCCTGTGGGGGGCCCTCTACGAGCAGTACTTC. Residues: CASSSLWGALYEQYF.

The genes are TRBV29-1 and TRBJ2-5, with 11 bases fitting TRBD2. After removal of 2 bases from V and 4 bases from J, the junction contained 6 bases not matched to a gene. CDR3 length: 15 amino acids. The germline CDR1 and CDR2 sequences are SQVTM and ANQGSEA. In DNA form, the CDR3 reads TGCAGCGTTGAACAACTAGCGGGAGTGTCAGAGACCCAGTACTTC. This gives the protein CSVEQLAGVSETQYF.

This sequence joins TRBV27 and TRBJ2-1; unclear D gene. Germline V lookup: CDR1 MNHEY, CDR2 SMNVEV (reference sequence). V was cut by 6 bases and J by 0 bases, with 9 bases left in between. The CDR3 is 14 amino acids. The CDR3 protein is CASRMGSSYNEQFF. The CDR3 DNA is TGTGCCAGCAGAATGGGAAGCTCCTACAATGAGCAGTTCTTC.

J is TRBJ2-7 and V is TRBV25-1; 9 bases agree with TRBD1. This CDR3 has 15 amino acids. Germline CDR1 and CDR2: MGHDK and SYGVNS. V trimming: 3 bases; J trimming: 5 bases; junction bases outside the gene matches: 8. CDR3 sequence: CASSEPGQGSNEQYF. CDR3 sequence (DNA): TGTGCCAGCAGTGAGCCGGGACAGGGATCGAACGAGCAGTACTTC.

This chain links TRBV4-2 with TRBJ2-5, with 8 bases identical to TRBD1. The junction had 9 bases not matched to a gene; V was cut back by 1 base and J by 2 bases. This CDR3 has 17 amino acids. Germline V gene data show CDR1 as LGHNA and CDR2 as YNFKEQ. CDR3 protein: CASSQGGYGQGQETQYF. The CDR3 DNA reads TGTGCCAGCAGCCAAGGGGGATACGGACAGGGACAAGAGACCCAGTACTTC.